Many counts were recorded for the clone carrying this TCR beta chain. Its antigen is as yet unknown. Time point specified: patch test 2, 6 weeks after DPC sensitization. Treatment meaning: therapeutic diphenylcyclopropenone sensitization with weekly scalp DPC. The length of the CDR3 is 13 residues. Per germline, CDR1 MNHEY and CDR2 SVGEGT. V shed 0 bases and J shed 7 bases, with 9 bases lying between them. Per the study methods: Across samples, TCR counts had a median of about 100,000 and ranged from 23,224 to 690,600. Using its own MiXCR run on the RACE reads, TCRdb lists one record per CDR3 protein. The V and J calls here are based on TCRdb, not the publication. The sample lists roughly 40,000 distinct CDR3 sequences, 8.5% to 10% occurring once. The sample originates from a study of human T cells and chemical hapten exposure. Whole-study context: Alopecia areata, totalis or universalis affected patients who were mostly female. Notes on the study in general: Counts of TCRs above 1 in 1000 frequency stayed unchanged with DPC sensitization. The study found expanded TCRs formed significantly more large CDR3 similarity clusters than controls.

Specimen: whole blood, collected in connection with sensitization to the hapten diphenylcyclopropenone (DPC). V and J are TRBV6-2 or TRBV6-3 and TRBJ1-1, with D possibly matching TRBD1 (5 bases). The TCR originated in a woman in her thirties or forties with alopecia areata. Some clones in this sample may be carry-over from other donors' samples. CDR3 sequence reads: CASSYSAGNEAFF. The CDR3 DNA follows: TGTGCCAGCAGTTACTCAGCAGGGAATGAAGCTTTCTTT.